The 22 T cell receptor beta chains reported below all come from one sample, sequenced in a study of shared clonotypes between healthy human individuals. Produced via immunoSEQ multiplex PCR; TCRdb's table is partial and in-frame only. This sample has some 1.1 million clones; around 77% occur once, and the top ten carry roughly 0.83%. Sequenced: memory CD4+ T cells from PBMCs. Subset here: CD45RA-negative fraction. The receptors shown here come from a man aged 18 to 29 in good health. Some clones in this sample may be carry-over from other donors' samples.

This clone was observed at least ten times. The chain employs TRBV5-1 and TRBJ2-5; 10 nucleotides match TRBD2. V shed 1 base and J 2 bases; nucleotides not matched to a gene: 5. This CDR3 comprises 16 residues. Germline V gene lookup returns CDR1 SGHRS and CDR2 YFSETQ. The CDR3 region is CASSLLASGGQETQYF. CDR3 in DNA: TGCGCCAGCAGCTTGTTGGCTAGCGGGGGTCAAGAGACCCAGTACTTC.

This chain links TRBV6-5 with TRBJ2-3; D gene ambiguous. Germline loops: CDR1 MNHEY, CDR2 SVGAGI. The CDR3 loop spans 13 amino acids. Trimming left V 6 bases short and J 4 bases short, with 11 bases between. CDR3 DNA sequence: TGTGCCAGCAGACGATCCTTAGCAGATACGCAGTATTTT. Translated, it gives CASRRSLADTQYF.

The rearrangement links TRBV5-1 to TRBJ1-1; the D gene is possibly TRBD1 (6 bases). Per germline, CDR1 SGHRS and CDR2 YFSETQ. Trimming stripped 0 bases from V and 5 bases from J, with 20 bases between. The length of the CDR3 is 17 residues. The CDR3 sequence: CASSLAGGAGAWTEAFF. The CDR3 DNA sequence: TGCGCCAGCAGCTTGGCGGGGGGCGCAGGTGCGTGGACTGAAGCTTTCTTT.

This rearrangement joins TRBV19 to TRBJ2-1; D gene uncertain. The ends were cut back, 3 bases at V and 0 bases at J, with 15 bases in the middle. The CDR3 has 17 residues. Germline V gene sequence: CDR1 LNHDA, CDR2 SQIVND (reference sequence). Here the CDR3 reads CASSIGGGQSSYNEQFF. Here the CDR3 DNA reads TGTGCCAGTAGTATCGGCGGCGGCCAGAGCTCCTACAATGAGCAGTTCTTC.

The V gene is TRBV7-2, the J gene TRBJ1-2, with 7 bases lining up with TRBD1. V lost 5 bases, J lost 2 bases, and 2 bases stayed unmatched. CDR1 and CDR2 from the germline V gene are SGHTA and FQGNSA. The CDR3 runs to 13 residues. The chain's CDR3 is CASSEGQNYGYTF. CDR3 DNA: TGTGCCAGCAGCGAGGGACAGAACTATGGCTACACCTTC. Full variable domain (outside the CDR3, taken from reference TRBV7-2 and TRBJ1-2): GAGVSQSPSNKVTEKGKDVELRCDPISGHTALYWYRQSLGQGLEFLIYFQGNSAPDKSGLPSDRFSAERTGGSVSTLTIQRTQQEDSAVYLCASSEGQNYGYTFGSGTRLTVV.

The chain joins TRBV18 to TRBJ1-4, with TRBD1 as a possible D gene (5 bases). V lost 6 bases to trimming and J lost 3 bases, with 14 bases between them. The CDR3 spans 15 residues. Germline V lookup: CDR1 KGHSH, CDR2 LQKENI. CDR3 amino acids: CASSFGHQSNEKLFF. DNA of the CDR3: TGTGCCAGCTCCTTCGGACACCAATCTAATGAAAAACTGTTTTTT.

V is TRBV27 and J is TRBJ1-1, with D possibly matching TRBD1 (5 bases). The CDR3 is 14 amino acids. Germline values: CDR1 MNHEY, CDR2 SMNVEV (reference sequence). The germline V and J ends were trimmed by 4 bases and 3 bases, with 12 bases remaining between them. The CDR3 nucleotides read TGTGCCAGCAGTTATACAGGTCGCGACACTGAAGCTTTCTTT. This gives the protein CASSYTGRDTEAFF.

The CDR3 region is CASSAKTGDSGANVLTF. The CDR3 DNA follows: TGTGCCAGCTCAGCAAAGACAGGAGACTCTGGGGCCAACGTCCTGACTTTC. J is TRBJ2-6 and V is TRBV18; the D gene is possibly TRBD1 (6 bases). Per the germline V gene, CDR1 is KGHSH and CDR2 is LQKENI. The CDR3 runs 17 residues. Trimming stripped 5 bases from V and 0 bases from J, with 14 bases between.

The chain links TRBV5-1 to TRBJ2-7; tentative D call: TRBD2 (6 bases). The CDR3 has 13 amino acids. V lost 5 bases, J lost 0 bases, and 9 bases lay in between. The germline V gene encodes CDR1 SGHRS and CDR2 YFSETQ. For the CDR3, the DNA is TGCGCCAGCAGTCCGGGAGCCTCCTACGAGCAGTACTTC. This encodes CASSPGASYEQYF.

The chain carries TRBV7-3 and TRBJ2-3; 9 bases are a match to TRBD1. V lost 5 bases to trimming and J lost 1 base; unmatched junction nucleotides: 4. Germline CDR1 and CDR2: SGHTA and FQGTGA. This CDR3 spans 15 amino acids. The CDR3 loop reads CASSKDRGGTDTQYF. In DNA, the CDR3 is TGTGCCAGCAGCAAAGACAGGGGGGGCACAGATACGCAGTATTTT.

The genes are TRBV30 and TRBJ2-5; TRBD2 might be the D (5 bases). The CDR3 is 12 residues long. CDR1 GTSNPN and CDR2 SVGIG come from the germline V gene (reference sequence). V lost 5 bases and J lost 1, with 8 bases in between. Here the CDR3 DNA reads TGTGCCTGGTTGCGGGCCCAAGAGACCCAGTACTTC. The encoded protein is CAWLRAQETQYF.

The CDR3 bases are TGCGCCAGCAGAGCAGGGTTACTTGAAACTGAAGCTTTCTTT. This sequence encodes CASRAGLLETEAFF. The genes are TRBV5-1 and TRBJ1-1, with D maybe TRBD1 (5 bases). The CDR3 has 14 amino acids. V was clipped by 5 bases and J by 5 bases, with 16 bases between them. The germline gives CDR1 SGHRS, CDR2 YFSETQ.

This clone appeared a few times. V gene TRBV2 combines with J gene TRBJ1-2; D uncertain. Germline V gene data show CDR1 as SNHLY and CDR2 as FYNNEI. The CDR3 consists of 14 residues. The V end lost 3 bases, the J end lost 3 bases, and 11 bases lay between the germline ends. CDR3 in amino acids: CASSEEVAYYGYTF. The CDR3 DNA sequence: TGTGCCAGCAGTGAGGAGGTGGCTTACTATGGCTACACCTTC.

This clone was counted between two and nine times. This sample also contains other DNA sequences that code for the same CDR3. V is TRBV7-2 and J is TRBJ1-1; no reliable D call. Trimming shortened V by 1 base and J by 6 bases, and 9 bases separated the two germline ends. The CDR3 spans 13 residues. Germline values: CDR1 SGHTA, CDR2 FQGNSA. The CDR3 coding sequence is TGTGCCAGCAGCTTAGAACGGGGTGCTGAAGCTTTCTTT. This gives the protein CASSLERGAEAFF.

V and J are TRBV28 and TRBJ2-7, with TRBD1 identical over 9 bases. V lost 3 bases, J lost 3 bases, and 6 bases stayed unmatched. The CDR3 is 15 residues long. Germline loops: CDR1 MDHEN, CDR2 SYDVKM. CDR3 amino acids: CASSFWDRVGYEQYF. CDR3 in DNA: TGTGCCAGCAGTTTCTGGGACAGGGTGGGCTACGAGCAGTACTTC. Using reference TRBV28 and TRBJ2-7 for the parts outside the CDR3, the full variable domain is DVKVTQSSRYLVKRTGEKVFLECVQDMDHENMFWYRQDPGLGLRLIYFSYDVKMKEKGDIPEGYSVSREKKERFSLILESASTNQTSMYLCASSFWDRVGYEQYFGPGTRLTVT.

The rearrangement joins TRBV2 to TRBJ2-2; TRBD2 aligns across 9 bases. Germline V CDR1 and CDR2: SNHLY, FYNNEI. The CDR3 spans 15 residues. The J segment lost 4 bases and the V segment lost 8 bases, leaving 8 bases of the junction unmatched. CDR3 in DNA: TGTGCCAGCGGGTCTGCGGGAGGGAGCACCGGGGAGCTGTTTTTT. Translating it yields CASGSAGGSTGELFF.

This clone was counted only a few times. The chain couples TRBV5-1 to TRBJ2-7; D is possibly TRBD2 (5 bases). Trimming took off 7 bases at V and 2 bases at J, with 13 bases between the two ends. The CDR3 is 13 amino acids. The V gene's germline CDR1 is SGHRS and CDR2 YFSETQ. Here the CDR3 reads CASAPGEPYEQYF. The CDR3 nucleotides read TGCGCCAGCGCCCCCGGGGAGCCCTACGAGCAGTACTTC.

This chain uses TRBV5-6 with TRBJ2-7; D is undetermined. CDR3 length: 16 amino acids. The germline V gene encodes CDR1 SGHDT and CDR2 YYEEEE. Trimming shortened V by 3 bases and J by 1 base, and 17 bases separated the two germline ends. CDR3 DNA sequence: TGTGCCAGCAGCTCCGTCGGCCACGCTCTGTCCTACGAGCAGTACTTC. This codes for CASSSVGHALSYEQYF.

The gene calls are TRBV5-1 and TRBJ2-5; D not certain. In germline, CDR1 is SGHRS, CDR2 YFSETQ. The CDR3 is 15 amino acids. V lost 1 base to trimming and J lost 1 base, with 11 bases between them. The CDR3 loop reads CASSLSPPPQETQYF. As DNA, the CDR3 is TGCGCCAGCAGCTTGAGCCCCCCGCCCCAAGAGACCCAGTACTTC. The whole variable domain, remainder taken from reference TRBV5-1 and TRBJ2-5, is KAGVTQTPRYLIKTRGQQVTLSCSPISGHRSVSWYQQTPGQGLQFLFEYFSETQRNKGNFPGRFSGRQFSNSRSEMNVSTLELGDSALYLCASSLSPPPQETQYFGPGTRLLVL.

This clone was seen a single time. CDR3 coding DNA: TGTGCCAGCAGCCCCCTCGGGGGCACTGAAGCTTTCTTT. It translates to CASSPLGGTEAFF. V and J are TRBV7-6 and TRBJ1-1; D might be TRBD1 (5 bases). The CDR3 runs 13 residues. Deletions cut 5 bases from V and 4 bases from J, with 11 bases between. The germline V gene encodes CDR1 SGHVS and CDR2 FNYEAQ.

This chain connects TRBV18 to TRBJ1-1, with D uncertain. The germline CDR1 and CDR2 sequences are KGHSH and LQKENI. Trimming left V 3 bases short and J 4 bases short, with 9 bases between. CDR3 length equals 13 residues. The CDR3: CASSPRGFTEAFF. The DNA of the CDR3 is TGTGCCAGCTCACCGCGTGGATTCACTGAAGCTTTCTTT.

The rearrangement uses TRBV29-1 and TRBJ1-1; D is uncertain. V gave up 4 bases and J gave up 5 bases, with 8 bases separating them. CDR3 length: 11 residues. In germline, CDR1 is SQVTM, CDR2 ANQGSEA. The CDR3 DNA reads as TGCAGCGTTGCAGGAGCTACTGAAGCTTTCTTT. Translating gives CSVAGATEAFF.